This is a list of T cell receptor beta chains from one sample in a study of blood T cell repertoires in COVID-19. Libraries were prepared by immunoSEQ multiplex PCR; TCRdb keeps only in-frame clonotypes and omits some of them. The sample lists about 340,000 clones, 87% occurring once. The sequenced material came from peripheral blood. Receptor source: a woman aged 50 to 65 with COVID-19, enrolled during active disease. The CDR3 runs from the conserved cysteine through the conserved F or W. D genes are given only for firm matches. Size tells how often a clone was seen (once, few, many) or the class of an expanded clone, and some rows leave it out.

TRBD1 TRBJ2-7 . TRBV5-4 TGTGCCAGCAGCCCGGGAAGGGGGCAGAGGGTCTACGAGCAGTACTTC CASSPGRGQRVYEQYF
TRBD2 TRBJ2-3 . TRBV4-1 TGCGCCAGCAGCCAAGTTGCCGCGGGGGGAACAGATACGCAGTATTTT CASSQVAAGGTDTQYF
TRBD1 TRBJ2-7 . TRBV5-6 TGTGCCAGCAGCGGGATGGACAGGGACTCCTACGAGCAGTACTTC CASSGMDRDSYEQYF
TRBD2 TRBJ2-4 . TRBV3-1/TRBV3-2 TGTGCCAGCAGCCGAGGACTAGCATGGGCAACCGGCAAAAACATTCAGTACTTC CASSRGLAWATGKNIQYF
. TRBJ1-2 . TRBV7-3 TGTGCCAGCAGCCGGGACACCAACTATGGCTACACCTTC CASSRDTNYGYTF
TRBD2 TRBJ2-7 . TRBV4-2 TGTGCCAGCAGCCCTGGGACTAGCGGCTCCTACGAGCAGTACTTC CASSPGTSGSYEQYF
TRBD1 TRBJ2-5 . TRBV19 TGTGCCAGTAGTATTGGGTCAGGGGGCCGGGAGACCCAGTACTTC CASSIGSGGRETQYF
. TRBJ1-2 . TRBV5-1 TGCGCCAGCAGCTCAGACCGGGGGGAAATCTATGGCTACACCTTC CASSSDRGEIYGYTF
TRBD2 TRBJ2-1 . TRBV6-4 TGTGCCAGCAGTGAAATAGCGGGCTCCTACAATGAGCAGTTCTTC CASSEIAGSYNEQFF
TRBD1 TRBJ1-2 once TRBV5-6 TGTGCCAGCAGCCCAAACCCGGGACAGGGGGCCCTTAACTATGGCTACACCTTC CASSPNPGQGALNYGYTF
TRBD1 TRBJ2-6 . TRBV5-4 TGTGCCAGCAGCTTGGGGGCAGGGGGTGGCTCTGGGGCCAACGTCCTGACTTTC CASSLGAGGGSGANVLTF